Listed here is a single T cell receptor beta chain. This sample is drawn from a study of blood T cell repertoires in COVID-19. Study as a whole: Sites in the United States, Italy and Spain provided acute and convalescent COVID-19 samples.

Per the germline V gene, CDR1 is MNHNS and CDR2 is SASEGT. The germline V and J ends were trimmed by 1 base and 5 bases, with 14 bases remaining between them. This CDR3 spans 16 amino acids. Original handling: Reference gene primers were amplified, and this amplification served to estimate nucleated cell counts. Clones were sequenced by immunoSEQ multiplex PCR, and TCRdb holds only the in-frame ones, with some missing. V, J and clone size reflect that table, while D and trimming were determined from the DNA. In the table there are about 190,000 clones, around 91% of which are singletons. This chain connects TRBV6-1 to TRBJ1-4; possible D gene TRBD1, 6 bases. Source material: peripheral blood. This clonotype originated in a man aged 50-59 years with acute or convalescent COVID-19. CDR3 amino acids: CASSEVWTVPNEKLFF. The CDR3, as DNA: TGTGCCAGCAGTGAAGTTTGGACAGTTCCCAATGAAAAACTGTTTTTT.